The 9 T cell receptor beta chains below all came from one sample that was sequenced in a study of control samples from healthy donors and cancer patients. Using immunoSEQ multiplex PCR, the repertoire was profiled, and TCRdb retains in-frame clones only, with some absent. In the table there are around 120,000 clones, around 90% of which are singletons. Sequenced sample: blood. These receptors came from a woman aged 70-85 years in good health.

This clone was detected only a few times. CDR3 loop: CASSAQQYQETQYF. CDR3 coding DNA: TGTGCCAGCAGCGCCCAGCAGTACCAAGAGACCCAGTACTTC. The rearrangement uses TRBV2 and TRBJ2-5; no reliable D call. V was cut by 6 bases and J by 0 bases, with 11 bases left in between. The CDR3 contains 14 residues. The germline V gene encodes CDR1 SNHLY and CDR2 FYNNEI.

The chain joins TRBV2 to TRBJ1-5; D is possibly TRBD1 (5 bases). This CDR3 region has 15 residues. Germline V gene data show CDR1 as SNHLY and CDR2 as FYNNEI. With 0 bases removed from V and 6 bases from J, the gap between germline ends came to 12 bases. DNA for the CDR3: TGTGCCAGCAGTGAAGCTAAGGGACGGGCTCAGCCCCAGCATTTT. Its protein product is CASSEAKGRAQPQHF. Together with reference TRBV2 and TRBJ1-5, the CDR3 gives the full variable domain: EPEVTQTPSHQVTQMGQEVILRCVPISNHLYFYWYRQILGQKVEFLVSFYNNEISEKSEIFDDQFSVERPDGSNFTLKIRSTKLEDSAMYFCASSEAKGRAQPQHFGDGTRLSIL.

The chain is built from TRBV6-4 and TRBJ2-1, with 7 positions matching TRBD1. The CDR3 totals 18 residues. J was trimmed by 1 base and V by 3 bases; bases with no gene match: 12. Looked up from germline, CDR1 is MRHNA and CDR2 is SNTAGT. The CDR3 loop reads CASSEQFKGALSYNEQFF. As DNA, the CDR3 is TGTGCCAGCAGTGAACAGTTTAAGGGGGCGCTTTCCTACAATGAGCAGTTCTTC.

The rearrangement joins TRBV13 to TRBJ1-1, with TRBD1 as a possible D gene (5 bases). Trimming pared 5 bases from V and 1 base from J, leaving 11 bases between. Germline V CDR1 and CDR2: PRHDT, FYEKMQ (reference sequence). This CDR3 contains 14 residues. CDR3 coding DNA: TGTGCCAGCAGCCGGCGGGACTGGAACACTGAAGCTTTCTTT. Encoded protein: CASSRRDWNTEAFF.

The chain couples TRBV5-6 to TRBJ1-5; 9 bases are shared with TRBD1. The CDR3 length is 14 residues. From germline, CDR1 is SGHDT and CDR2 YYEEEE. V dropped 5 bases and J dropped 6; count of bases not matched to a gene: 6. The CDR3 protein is CASSPGQGSQPQHF. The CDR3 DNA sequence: TGTGCCAGCAGTCCTGGACAGGGGAGTCAGCCCCAGCATTTT.

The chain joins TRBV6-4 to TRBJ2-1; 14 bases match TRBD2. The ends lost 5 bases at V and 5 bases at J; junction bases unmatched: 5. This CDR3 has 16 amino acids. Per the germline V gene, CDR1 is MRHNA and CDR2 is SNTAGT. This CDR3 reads CASSKRTSGGNNEQFF. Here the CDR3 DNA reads TGTGCCAGCAGTAAAAGGACTAGCGGGGGGAACAATGAGCAGTTCTTC.

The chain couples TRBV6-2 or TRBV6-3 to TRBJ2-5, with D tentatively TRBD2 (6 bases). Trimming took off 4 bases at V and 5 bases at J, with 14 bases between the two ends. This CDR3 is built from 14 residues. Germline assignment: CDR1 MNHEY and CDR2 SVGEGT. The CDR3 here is CASSSDWGDETQYF. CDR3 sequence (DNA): TGTGCCAGCAGTTCGGACTGGGGGGATGAGACCCAGTACTTC.

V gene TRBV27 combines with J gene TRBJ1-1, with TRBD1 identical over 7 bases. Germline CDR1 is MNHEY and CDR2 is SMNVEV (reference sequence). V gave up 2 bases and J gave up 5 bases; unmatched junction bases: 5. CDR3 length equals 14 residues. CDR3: CASSLRQGGTEAFF. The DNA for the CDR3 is TGTGCCAGCAGTTTACGACAGGGCGGGACTGAAGCTTTCTTT.

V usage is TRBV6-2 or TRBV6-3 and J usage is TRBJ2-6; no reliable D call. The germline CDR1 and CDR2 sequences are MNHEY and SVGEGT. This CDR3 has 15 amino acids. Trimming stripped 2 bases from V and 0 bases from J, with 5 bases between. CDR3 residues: CASSYRPSGANVLTF. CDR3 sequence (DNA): TGTGCCAGCAGTTACCGGCCCTCTGGGGCCAACGTCCTGACTTTC.